The T cell receptor beta chain under discussion was sequenced for a study of blood T cell repertoires in COVID-19. Turning to the study itself: Both acute and convalescent COVID-19 samples were obtained from the United States, Italy and Spain. The cDNA or gDNA used as material had been derived from T cells, B-cell-depleted T cells, or PBMCs.

Original data processing: Reference gene primers were amplified, and this amplification served to estimate nucleated cell counts. TCRdb's copy holds only in-frame clones and misses some; the assay was immunoSEQ multiplex PCR. The DNA was the basis for D and trimming; V, J and clone size are from that table. This table holds approximately 140,000 clones, roughly 83% found once. This CDR3 has 17 amino acids. Germline CDR1 and CDR2: SGHAT and FQNNGV. The trim removed 3 bases at V and 9 bases at J, leaving 17 bases unmatched. V is TRBV11-2 and J is TRBJ2-1; 7 nucleotides line up with TRBD1. Sequences were obtained from peripheral blood. This clonotype was obtained from a man between 60 and 75 years old with acute or convalescent COVID-19. CDR3 amino acids: CASSFPPGQKPHGEQFF. The CDR3 DNA follows: TGTGCCAGCAGCTTCCCCCCGGGACAGAAACCCCACGGTGAGCAGTTCTTC.